These 17 T cell receptor beta chains originate from one sample sequenced in a study of monozygotic twins with inflammatory bowel disease. TCRdb re-called the 5' RACE reads and catalogs CDR3 proteins one per entry, DNA excluded. This sample's clone table lists 440,000 or so distinct CDR3 sequences. The specimen sequenced was blood. Receptors originate from a human donor with ulcerative colitis or Crohn's disease, or a healthy co-twin of an affected twin (not recorded which).

CDR3: CASGLTSGIGNEQFF. The chain is built from TRBV12-3 or TRBV12-4 and TRBJ2-1; lacking DNA, the TRBD2 call made by TCRdb goes unchecked. This CDR3 has 15 residues.

The chain joins TRBV5-4 to TRBJ2-3; TCRdb's D gene call, TRBD2, goes unchecked for lack of DNA. The CDR3 runs 15 residues. Germline-derived CDR1 and CDR2 are SGHNT and YYREEE (reference sequence). The CDR3 region is CASSPPGGSGDTQYF.

The genes are TRBV18 and TRBJ1-2; checking the TCRdb D call of TRBD1 is not possible without DNA. Germline V gene data show CDR1 as KGHSH and CDR2 as LQKENI. The CDR3 sequence is 16 residues long. The CDR3 protein is CASSGQGKGQPYGYTF.

The chain joins TRBV29-1 to TRBJ1-1; the TCRdb call, TRBD1, lacks DNA for checking. The CDR3 spans 13 residues. Per germline, CDR1 SQVTM and CDR2 ANQGSEA. The CDR3: CSVENPGSYEAFF.

The genes are TRBV7-2 and TRBJ2-1; checking the TCRdb D call of TRBD2 is not possible without DNA. CDR1 and CDR2 from the germline V gene are SGHTA and FQGNSA. This CDR3 comprises 15 residues. CDR3: CASSLASGGFGEQFF.

The chain has TRBV29-1 and TRBJ2-1; lacking DNA, the TRBD2 call made by TCRdb goes unchecked. CDR1 and CDR2 (germline): SQVTM, ANQGSEA. This CDR3 spans 14 amino acids. The CDR3 sequence: CSVEGLAGDNEQFF.

The V call is TRBV20-1, the J call TRBJ2-5. This CDR3 is 13 amino acids long. Germline CDR1 is DFQATT and CDR2 is SNEGSKA (reference sequence). Here the CDR3 reads CSAERASQETQYF.

V is TRBV9 and J is TRBJ2-1. This CDR3 has 16 amino acids. Germline V gene data show CDR1 as SGDLS and CDR2 as YYNGEE. The CDR3 sequence: CASSVLGSRSYNEQFF.

The rearrangement links TRBV6-2 or TRBV6-3 to TRBJ2-2. There are 12 residues in the CDR3. Germline V gene sequence: CDR1 MNHEY, CDR2 SVGEGT. The CDR3 protein is CASSPHAGELFF.

The chain links TRBV7-9 to TRBJ2-7; TCRdb picks TRBD1, but there is no DNA to check that call. The V gene's germline CDR1 is SEHNR and CDR2 FQNEAQ (reference sequence). This CDR3 has 14 amino acids. CDR3 sequence: CASSPRVQGNEQYF.

CDR3 sequence reads: CASSSPPFYGYTF. V and J are TRBV4-1 and TRBJ1-2; TCRdb calls TRBD1, which cannot be checked without DNA. Germline lookup yields CDR1 MGHRA and CDR2 YSYEKL. The CDR3 contains 13 residues.

V usage is TRBV20-1 and J usage is TRBJ1-1; TCRdb's D gene call, TRBD1, goes unchecked for lack of DNA. CDR3 length: 13 amino acids. Germline CDR1 reads DFQATT; CDR2 reads SNEGSKA (reference sequence). CDR3 residues: CSARLAPNTEAFF.

This chain joins TRBV4-3 and TRBJ1-5; TCRdb's D call of TRBD1 is untestable without DNA. Germline CDR1 and CDR2: LGHNA and YSLEER. This CDR3 has 15 residues. CDR3 sequence: CASSQGTGSNQPQHF.

The chain links TRBV11-2 to TRBJ1-2. From germline, CDR1 is SGHAT and CDR2 FQNNGV. The CDR3 loop spans 13 amino acids. Here the CDR3 reads CASSFDPKGGYTF.

This chain uses TRBV12-3 or TRBV12-4 with TRBJ2-3; the D gene TCRdb calls, TRBD2, cannot be checked with no DNA. The CDR3 has 14 amino acids. This CDR3 reads CASSLGQHTDTQYF.

The chain is built from TRBV7-6 and TRBJ2-7. Per germline, CDR1 SGHVS and CDR2 FNYEAQ. CDR3 size: 15 residues. CDR3: CASSLVPANSYEQYF.

J is TRBJ2-1 and V is TRBV15; TCRdb names TRBD1, which stays unverified in the absence of DNA. The CDR3 contains 14 residues. CDR1 and CDR2 (germline): LNHNV, YYDKDF (reference sequence). The CDR3 loop reads CATSRGPGGNEQFF.